This T cell receptor (beta chain) was identified during a study of blood T cell repertoires in COVID-19. Overall study: Samples came from the United States, Italy and Spain, spanning acute and convalescent COVID-19. The analysed material was cDNA or gDNA that came from T cells, B-cell-depleted T cells, or PBMCs.

Germline loops: CDR1 SEHNR, CDR2 FQNEAQ (reference sequence). This CDR3 has 12 residues. Measured with immunoSEQ multiplex PCR; TCRdb has only the in-frame clones, and not every one. Among roughly 280,000 clones, 75% to 90% were seen once, and the ten largest hold 3.5% to 5.5%. The sequencing sample was made of peripheral blood. The sequence came from a man aged 55 to 69 who had recovered from COVID-19. V usage is TRBV7-9 and J usage is TRBJ2-5, with 7 bases fitting TRBD1. CDR3 protein: CGPPTGNETQYF. The CDR3 DNA reads as TGTGGGCCGCCGACAGGGAATGAGACCCAGTACTTC.